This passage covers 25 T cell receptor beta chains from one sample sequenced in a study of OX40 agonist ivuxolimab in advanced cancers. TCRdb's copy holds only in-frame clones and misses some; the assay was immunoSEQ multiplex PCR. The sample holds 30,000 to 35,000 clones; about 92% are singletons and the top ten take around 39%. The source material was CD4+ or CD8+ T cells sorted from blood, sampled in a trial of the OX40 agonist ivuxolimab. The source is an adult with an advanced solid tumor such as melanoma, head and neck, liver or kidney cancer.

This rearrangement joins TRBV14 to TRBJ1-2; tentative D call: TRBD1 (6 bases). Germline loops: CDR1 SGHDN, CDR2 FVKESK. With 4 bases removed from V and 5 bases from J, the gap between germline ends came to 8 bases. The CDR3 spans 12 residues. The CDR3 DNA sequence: TGTGCCAGCAGCCCACAGGGATATGGCTACACCTTC. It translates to CASSPQGYGYTF.

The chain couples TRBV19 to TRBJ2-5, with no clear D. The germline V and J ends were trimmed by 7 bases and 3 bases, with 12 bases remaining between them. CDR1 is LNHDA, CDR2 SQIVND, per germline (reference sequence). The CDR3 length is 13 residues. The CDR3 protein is CASNQAKEETQYF. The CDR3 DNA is TGTGCCAGTAATCAAGCAAAGGAAGAGACCCAGTACTTC.

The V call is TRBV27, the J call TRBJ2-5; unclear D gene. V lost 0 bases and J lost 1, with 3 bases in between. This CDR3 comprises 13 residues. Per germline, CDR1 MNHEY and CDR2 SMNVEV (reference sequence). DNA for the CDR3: TGTGCCAGCAGTTTATCCACCCAAGAGACCCAGTACTTC. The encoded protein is CASSLSTQETQYF.

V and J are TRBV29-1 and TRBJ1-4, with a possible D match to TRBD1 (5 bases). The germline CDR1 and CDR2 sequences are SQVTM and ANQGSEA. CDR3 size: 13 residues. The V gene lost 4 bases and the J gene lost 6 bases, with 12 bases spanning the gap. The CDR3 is CSVVSQGDEKLFF. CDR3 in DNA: TGCAGCGTTGTTTCTCAGGGAGATGAAAAACTGTTTTTT. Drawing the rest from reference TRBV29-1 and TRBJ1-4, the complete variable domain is SAVISQKPSRDICQRGTSLTIQCQVDSQVTMMFWYRQQPGQSLTLIATANQGSEATYESGFVIDKFPISRPNLTFSTLTVSNMSPEDSSIYLCSVVSQGDEKLFFGSGTQLSVL.

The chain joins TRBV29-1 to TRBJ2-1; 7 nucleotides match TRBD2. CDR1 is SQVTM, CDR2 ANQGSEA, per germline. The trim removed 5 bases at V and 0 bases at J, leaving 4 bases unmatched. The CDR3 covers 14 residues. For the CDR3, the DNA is TGCAGCGTTAAAGGGAGGGGCTCCTACAATGAGCAGTTCTTC. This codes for CSVKGRGSYNEQFF.

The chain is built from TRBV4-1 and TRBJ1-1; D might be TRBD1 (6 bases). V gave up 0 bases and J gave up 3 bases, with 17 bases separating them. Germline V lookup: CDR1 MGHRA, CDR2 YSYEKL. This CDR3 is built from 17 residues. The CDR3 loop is CASSQDRGWGQDTEAFF. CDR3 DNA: TGCGCCAGCAGCCAAGACCGGGGGTGGGGGCAGGACACTGAAGCTTTCTTT.

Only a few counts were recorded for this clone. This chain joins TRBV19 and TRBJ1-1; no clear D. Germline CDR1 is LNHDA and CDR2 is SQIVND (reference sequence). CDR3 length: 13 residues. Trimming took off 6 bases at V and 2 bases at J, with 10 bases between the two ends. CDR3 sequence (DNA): TGTGCCAGTAGACCGGTTTTTAACACTGAAGCTTTCTTT. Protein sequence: CASRPVFNTEAFF.

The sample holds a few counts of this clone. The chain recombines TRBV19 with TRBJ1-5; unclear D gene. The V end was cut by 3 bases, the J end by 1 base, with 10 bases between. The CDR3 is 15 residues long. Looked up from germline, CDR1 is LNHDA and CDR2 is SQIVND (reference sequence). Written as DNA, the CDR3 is TGTGCCAGTAGTATCGGCACCCGGAGCAATCAGCCCCAGCATTTT. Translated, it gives CASSIGTRSNQPQHF.

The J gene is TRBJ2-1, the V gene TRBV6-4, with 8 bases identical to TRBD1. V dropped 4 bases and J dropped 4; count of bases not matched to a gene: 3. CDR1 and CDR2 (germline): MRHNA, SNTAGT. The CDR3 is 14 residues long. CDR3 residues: CASSAGGVYNEQFF. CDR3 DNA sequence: TGTGCCAGCAGTGCAGGGGGCGTTTACAATGAGCAGTTCTTC.

The CDR3 DNA reads TGCGCCAGCAGCCAAGCAGGGAACACTGAAGCTTTCTTT. Its translation is CASSQAGNTEAFF. The rearrangement links TRBV4-1 to TRBJ1-1; no clear D. The V gene lost 1 base and the J gene lost 1 base, with 4 bases spanning the gap. Germline CDR1 reads MGHRA; CDR2 reads YSYEKL. The CDR3 loop spans 13 amino acids.

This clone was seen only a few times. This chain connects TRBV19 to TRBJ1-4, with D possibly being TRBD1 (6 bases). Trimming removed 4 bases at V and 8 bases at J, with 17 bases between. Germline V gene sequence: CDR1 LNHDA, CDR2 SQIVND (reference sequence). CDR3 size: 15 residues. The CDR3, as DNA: TGTGCCAGTAGTACCTACCGACAGGTCAGCGAAAAACTGTTTTTT. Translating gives CASSTYRQVSEKLFF.

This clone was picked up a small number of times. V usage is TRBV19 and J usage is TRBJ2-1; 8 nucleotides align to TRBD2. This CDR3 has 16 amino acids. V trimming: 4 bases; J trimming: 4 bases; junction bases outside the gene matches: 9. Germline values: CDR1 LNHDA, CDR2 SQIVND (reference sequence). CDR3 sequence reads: CASSKILADEYNEQFF. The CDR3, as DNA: TGTGCCAGTAGTAAGATACTAGCGGACGAATACAATGAGCAGTTCTTC.

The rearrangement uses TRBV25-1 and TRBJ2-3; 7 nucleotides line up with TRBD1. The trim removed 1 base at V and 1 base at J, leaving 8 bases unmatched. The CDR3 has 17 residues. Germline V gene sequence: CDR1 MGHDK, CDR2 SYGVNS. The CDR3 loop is CASSESQTGYGTDTQYF. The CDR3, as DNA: TGTGCCAGCAGTGAATCCCAGACAGGGTATGGCACAGATACGCAGTATTTT.

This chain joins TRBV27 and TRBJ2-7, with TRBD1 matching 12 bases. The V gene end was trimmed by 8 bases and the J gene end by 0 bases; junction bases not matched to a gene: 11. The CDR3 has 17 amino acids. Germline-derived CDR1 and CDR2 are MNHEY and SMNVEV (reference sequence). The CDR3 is CASLTGTGGWDSYEQYF. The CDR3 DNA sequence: TGTGCCAGCCTAACGGGGACAGGGGGCTGGGACTCCTACGAGCAGTACTTC.

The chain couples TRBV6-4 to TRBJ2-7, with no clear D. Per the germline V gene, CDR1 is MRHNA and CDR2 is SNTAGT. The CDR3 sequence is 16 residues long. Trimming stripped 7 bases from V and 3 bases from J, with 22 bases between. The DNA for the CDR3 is TGTGCCAGCATCAAAAGGAAGAAAACGGGCCTCTACGAGCAGTACTTC. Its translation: CASIKRKKTGLYEQYF.

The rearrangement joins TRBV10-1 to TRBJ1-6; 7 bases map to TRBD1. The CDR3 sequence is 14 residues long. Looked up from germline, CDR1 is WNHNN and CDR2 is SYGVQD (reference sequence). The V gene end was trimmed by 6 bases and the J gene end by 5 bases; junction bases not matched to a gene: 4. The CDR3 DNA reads TGCGCCAGCAGGCGGGACAGCGATAATTCACCCCTCCACTTT. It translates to CASRRDSDNSPLHF.

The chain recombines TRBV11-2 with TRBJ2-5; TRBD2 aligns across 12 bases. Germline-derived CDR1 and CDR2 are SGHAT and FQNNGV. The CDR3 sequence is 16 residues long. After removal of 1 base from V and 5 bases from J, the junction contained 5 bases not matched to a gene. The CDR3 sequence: CASSLGLAGGRETQYF. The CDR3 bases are TGTGCCAGCAGCTTAGGGCTAGCGGGAGGGAGGGAGACCCAGTACTTC.

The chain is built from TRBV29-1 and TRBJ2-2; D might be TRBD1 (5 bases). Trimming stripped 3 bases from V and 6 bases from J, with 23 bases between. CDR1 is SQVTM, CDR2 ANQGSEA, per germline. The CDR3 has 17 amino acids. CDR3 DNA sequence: TGCAGCGTTGAGACAGACTCACTCCGGGCATCAGCCGGGGAGCTGTTTTTT. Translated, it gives CSVETDSLRASAGELFF.

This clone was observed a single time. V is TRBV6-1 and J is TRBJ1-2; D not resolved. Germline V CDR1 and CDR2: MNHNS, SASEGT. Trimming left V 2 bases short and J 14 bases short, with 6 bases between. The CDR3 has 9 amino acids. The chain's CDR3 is CASSELGTF. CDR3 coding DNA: TGTGCCAGCAGTGAACTCGGGACCTTC.

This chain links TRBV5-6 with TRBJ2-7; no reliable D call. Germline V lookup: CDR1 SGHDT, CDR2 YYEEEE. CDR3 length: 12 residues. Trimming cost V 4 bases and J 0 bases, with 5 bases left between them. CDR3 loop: CASSPGSYEQYF. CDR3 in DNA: TGTGCCAGCAGCCCAGGCTCCTACGAGCAGTACTTC.

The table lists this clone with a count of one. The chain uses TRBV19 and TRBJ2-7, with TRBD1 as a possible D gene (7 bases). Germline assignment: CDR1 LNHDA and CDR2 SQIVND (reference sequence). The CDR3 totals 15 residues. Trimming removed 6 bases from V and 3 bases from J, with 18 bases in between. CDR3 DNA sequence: TGTGCCAGTAGCCCCCGGCAGGGGGGATTCTACGAGCAGTACTTC. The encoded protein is CASSPRQGGFYEQYF.

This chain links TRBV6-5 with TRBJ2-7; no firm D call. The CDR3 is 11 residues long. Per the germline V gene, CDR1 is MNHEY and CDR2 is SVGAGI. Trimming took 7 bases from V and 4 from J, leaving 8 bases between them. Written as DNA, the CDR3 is TGTGCCAGCAAGTTGGGATACGAGCAGTACTTC. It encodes CASKLGYEQYF.

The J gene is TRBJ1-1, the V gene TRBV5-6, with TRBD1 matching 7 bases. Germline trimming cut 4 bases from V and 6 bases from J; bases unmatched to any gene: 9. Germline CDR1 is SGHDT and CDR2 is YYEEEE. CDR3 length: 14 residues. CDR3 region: CASSGRGQRSEAFF. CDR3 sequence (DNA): TGTGCCAGCAGCGGACGGGGACAGCGCTCTGAAGCTTTCTTT.

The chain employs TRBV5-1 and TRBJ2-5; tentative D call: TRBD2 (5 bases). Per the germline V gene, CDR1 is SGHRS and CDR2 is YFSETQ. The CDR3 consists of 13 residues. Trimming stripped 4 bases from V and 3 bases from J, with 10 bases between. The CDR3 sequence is CASSPALEETQYF. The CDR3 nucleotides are TGCGCCAGCAGCCCAGCACTAGAAGAGACCCAGTACTTC.

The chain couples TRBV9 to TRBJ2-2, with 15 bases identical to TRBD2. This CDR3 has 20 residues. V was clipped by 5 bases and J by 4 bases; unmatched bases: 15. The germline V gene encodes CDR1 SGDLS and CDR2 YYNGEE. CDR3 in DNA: TGTGCCAGCAGTGCACATTCAGGACTAGCGGGAGGGCCGGGCACCGGGGAGCTGTTTTTT. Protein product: CASSAHSGLAGGPGTGELFF. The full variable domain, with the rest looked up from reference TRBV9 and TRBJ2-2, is DSGVTQTPKHLITATGQRVTLRCSPRSGDLSVYWYQQSLDQGLQFLIQYYNGEERAKGNILERFSAQQFPDLHSELNLSSLELGDSALYFCASSAHSGLAGGPGTGELFFGEGSRLTVL.